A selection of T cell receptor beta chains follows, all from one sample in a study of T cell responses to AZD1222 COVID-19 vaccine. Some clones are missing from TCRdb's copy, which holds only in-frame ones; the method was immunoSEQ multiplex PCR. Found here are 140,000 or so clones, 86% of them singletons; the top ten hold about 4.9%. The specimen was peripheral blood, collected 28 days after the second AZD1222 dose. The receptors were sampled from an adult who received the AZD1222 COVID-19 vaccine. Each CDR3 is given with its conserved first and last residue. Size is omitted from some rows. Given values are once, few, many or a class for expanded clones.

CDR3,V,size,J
CASSTSTGGWDTQYF,TRBV9,.,TRBJ2-3
CASIHPQNGNGYTF,TRBV23-1,.,TRBJ1-2
CASSQEILNTIYF,TRBV3-1/TRBV3-2,.,TRBJ1-3
CASSPPRPQETQYF,TRBV5-6,few,TRBJ2-5
CASSQERGDYYEQYF,TRBV4-2,once,TRBJ2-7
CASREREQYF,TRBV6-6,.,TRBJ2-7
CATSGGGTDTQYF,TRBV10-3,.,TRBJ2-3
CASGQGHTDTQYF,TRBV2,.,TRBJ2-3
CASSYGQGANYGYTF,TRBV6-5,.,TRBJ1-2
CASSLHLEAYEQYF,TRBV7-8,.,TRBJ2-7
CASSLSGTGMGGYTF,TRBV28,.,TRBJ1-2
CASSPKTGDNSPLHF,TRBV6-5,.,TRBJ1-6
CASSVGGLAGIPYEQYF,TRBV9,.,TRBJ2-7
CASSPRGIGYTF,TRBV18,.,TRBJ1-2
CASSLNRDVKTQYF,TRBV7-2,.,TRBJ2-5
CASSLSQGRSGANVLTF,TRBV5-6,.,TRBJ2-6
CASSYWGKEKLFF,TRBV12-3/TRBV12-4,.,TRBJ1-4
CATSWASSYEQYF,TRBV6-5,.,TRBJ2-7
CASSLAGAGSTEAFF,TRBV5-1,once,TRBJ1-1
CASRFDDLGEQYF,TRBV5-1,.,TRBJ2-7
CASSIGNGRSRETQYF,TRBV19,once,TRBJ2-5
CASSEVGSGQPQHF,TRBV2,few,TRBJ1-5
CASSLLGEGELFF,TRBV5-1,.,TRBJ2-2
CASSDSGQPQHF,TRBV2,once,TRBJ1-5
CASSLEGSGTSGRRVRQYF,TRBV11-2,.,TRBJ2-3
CALSRVVDTIYF,TRBV12-3/TRBV12-4,once,TRBJ1-3
CASSQDLANQPQHF,TRBV4-2,.,TRBJ1-5
CASSPGTGGSYEQYF,TRBV18,.,TRBJ2-7
CASSLRSQVNTGELFF,TRBV5-1,.,TRBJ2-2
CAISEYSLGASTDTQYF,TRBV10-3,.,TRBJ2-3
CASREGDPYEQYF,TRBV5-1,.,TRBJ2-7
CASSLGTGAMSQPQHF,TRBV7-9,.,TRBJ1-5
CASSQSVPDTQYF,TRBV3-1/TRBV3-2,.,TRBJ2-3
CASSKTGVYQPQHF,TRBV19,.,TRBJ1-5
CASSLSQGSSSPLHF,TRBV7-2,.,TRBJ1-6
CASSLGGTTYEQYF,TRBV5-1,.,TRBJ2-7
CASSLFSRTSRNEQFF,TRBV7-8,.,TRBJ2-1
CASRAGNSNQPQHF,TRBV6-5,.,TRBJ1-5
CASSDVLGEAFF,TRBV6-4,.,TRBJ1-1
CASSLTRTDTQYF,TRBV5-4,.,TRBJ2-3
CASFRGIDTEAFF,TRBV6-5,.,TRBJ1-1
CASSKSSSQPQHF,TRBV21-1,.,TRBJ1-5
CASSQERWSGGPYEQYF,TRBV3-1/TRBV3-2,.,TRBJ2-7
CASSKDREGEQFF,TRBV5-4,.,TRBJ2-1
CASSSQGASTEAFF,TRBV7-9,.,TRBJ1-1
CASSSARDGGYGYTF,TRBV11-2,.,TRBJ1-2
CASSENSGALAGELFF,TRBV2,.,TRBJ2-2
CASTGGGRGTPTEAFF,TRBV10-2,few,TRBJ1-1
CASSYYSTGGYTF,TRBV6-5,.,TRBJ1-2
CSVEGGQWNTEAFF,TRBV29-1,.,TRBJ1-1
CASKKGTPITTNEKLFF,TRBV27,.,TRBJ1-4
CAWAFGVRENQPQHF,TRBV30,.,TRBJ1-5
CASLGTPNTEAFF,TRBV7-2,.,TRBJ1-1
CASSITGGGARNEQFF,TRBV19,.,TRBJ2-1
CASSKTVPVGKGKNYGYTF,TRBV6-4,.,TRBJ1-2
CASSPGLAGADTQYF,TRBV3-1/TRBV3-2,.,TRBJ2-3